Below, 9 T cell receptor beta chains from the same sample are listed, as sequenced in a study of post-analysis software for immune sequencing data. The antigens for these receptors are not known. Unique molecular identifiers were present in the TCR beta cDNA libraries. TCRdb re-analysed the PCR reads in MiXCR, keeping a single row per CDR3 protein. This table has 250,000 to 300,000 distinct CDR3 sequences, 35% to 40% appearing once. Study-wide points: TRBV5-6, TRBV5-1 and TRBV20-1 were among several TRBV segments more frequent in patients than controls.

The sequencing sample was made of blood. The source is a girl between 10 and 17 years old with multiple sclerosis.

This clonotype was detected many times. The chain joins TRBV18 to TRBJ1-5; 8 bases fit TRBD1. CDR1 and CDR2 from the germline V gene are KGHSH and LQKENI. J was trimmed by 7 bases and V by 3 bases; bases with no gene match: 5. This CDR3 spans 14 amino acids. This chain's CDR3 is CASSPDRGGQPQHF. CDR3 DNA: TGTGCCAGCTCACCTGACAGGGGAGGCCAGCCCCAGCATTTT.

There are many counts of this clonotype. The chain recombines TRBV11-2 with TRBJ2-1; D perhaps matches TRBD2 (6 bases). Trimming stripped 4 bases from V and 1 base from J, with 11 bases between. Germline V gene data show CDR1 as SGHAT and CDR2 as FQNNGV. The CDR3 is 15 amino acids. The DNA for the CDR3 is TGTGCCAGCAGCTCGCGGAGGGGATCCTACAATGAGCAGTTCTTC. Protein product: CASSSRRGSYNEQFF.

This clonotype was observed many times. The gene calls are TRBV5-1 and TRBJ2-5; TRBD2 aligns across 11 bases. The V gene's germline CDR1 is SGHRS and CDR2 YFSETQ. V was pared by 1 base and J by 1 base, with 0 bases of the junction left unmatched. This CDR3 comprises 15 residues. CDR3 amino acids: CASSLTSGGQETQYF. The CDR3 DNA follows: TGCGCCAGCAGCTTGACTAGCGGGGGCCAAGAGACCCAGTACTTC.

This clonotype was counted at least ten times. Here the CDR3 reads CASSLASPRGNSPLHF. In DNA form, the CDR3 reads TGTGCCAGCAGCTTAGCTTCGCCCCGGGGTAATTCACCCCTCCACTTT. V is TRBV7-2 and J is TRBJ1-6; D remains ambiguous. The germline V and J ends were trimmed by 0 bases and 6 bases, with 12 bases remaining between them. This CDR3 has 16 residues. Germline loops: CDR1 SGHTA, CDR2 FQGNSA.

This clonotype was recorded many times. V usage is TRBV28 and J usage is TRBJ1-5; 7 nucleotides line up with TRBD1. The trim removed 11 bases at V and 4 bases at J, leaving 11 bases unmatched. The CDR3 runs 14 residues. Per the germline V gene, CDR1 is MDHEN and CDR2 is SYDVKM. CDR3 in amino acids: CAGKRGQNNQPQHF. In nucleotides, the CDR3 is TGTGCCGGGAAAAGGGGGCAAAATAATCAGCCCCAGCATTTT.

This clonotype has more than one count but fewer than ten. A much larger clone is a single base away; this may be a read error. V and J are TRBV7-2 and TRBJ2-4; no definite D call. The DNA end is more similar to TRBJ2-7, so the J call may be wrong. Germline-derived CDR1 and CDR2 are SGHTA and FQGNSA. There are 12 residues in the CDR3. Here the CDR3 DNA reads TGTGCCAGCAGGAACCAATCATTCGAGCAGTACTTC. Translation: CASRNQSFEQYF.

This clonotype has ten or more counts. CDR3 in DNA: TGTGCCAGCAGTTACTCCCCGGTGAACACTGAAGCTTTCTTT. Its translation: CASSYSPVNTEAFF. The V and J genes are TRBV6-5 and TRBJ1-1; D not resolved. Germline CDR1 is MNHEY and CDR2 is SVGAGI. CDR3 size: 14 residues. The V end lost 0 bases, the J end lost 0 bases, and 5 bases lay between the germline ends.

The V call is TRBV5-6, the J call TRBJ1-1, with a possible D match to TRBD1 (6 bases). From germline, CDR1 is SGHDT and CDR2 YYEEEE. V was shortened by 1 base and J by 5 bases, with 12 bases between the two germline ends. The CDR3 is 14 residues long. The CDR3 sequence: CASSLSGGGTEAFF. CDR3 nucleotide sequence: TGTGCCAGCAGCTTGTCGGGGGGCGGGACTGAAGCTTTCTTT.

Many counts were recorded for this clonotype. The V gene is TRBV25-1, the J gene TRBJ2-1; 9 nucleotides match TRBD2. The CDR3 consists of 14 residues. The V gene end was trimmed by 1 base and the J gene end by 9 bases; junction bases not matched to a gene: 4. Per the germline V gene, CDR1 is MGHDK and CDR2 is SYGVNS. CDR3 DNA: TGTGCCAGCAGTGAATTGGGACTAGCCCCTGAGCAGTTCTTC. Translated: CASSELGLAPEQFF.